The sequence of this TCR beta chain was determined in a study of Ad26.COV2.S vaccination and SARS-CoV-2 variants. Study background: COV1001, an Ad26.COV2.S trial, supplied this vaccine-arm donor. By the intramuscular route, Ad26.COV2.S was given once, or twice 56 days apart.

On this clone itself: Its antigen is not identified.

General study results and limits: Analyses of TCR breadth and depth may have underestimated total T cell responses.

This CDR3 region has 14 residues. CDR1 is ENHRY and CDR2 is SYGVKD in the germline V gene. Trimming shortened V by 10 bases and J by 3 bases, and 17 bases separated the two germline ends. Libraries were prepared by immunoSEQ multiplex PCR; TCRdb keeps only in-frame clonotypes and omits some of them. The table has roughly 350,000 clones, around 89% seen once; the top ten hold 5%. The sample's treatment: 15 to 20 received Ad26.COV2.S at low or high dose, single or two shots; several received placebo; per-sample allocation not given. It was on day 63 after the first vaccine or placebo injection that samples were taken. A Boston adult aged 18-55 years was the donor.

J is TRBJ2-3 and V is TRBV10-3; no clear D gene. The receptor comes from a person between 18 and 65 years old who received the Ad26.COV2.S COVID-19 vaccine or a placebo. The input for sequencing was peripheral blood, taken in a trial of Ad26.COV2.S vaccine versus placebo. The CDR3 DNA sequence: TGTGCCACTAGTGAATCAAGTTTTACAGATACGCAGTATTTT. Translated, it gives CATSESSFTDTQYF.